This T cell receptor (beta chain) came from a study of blood T cell repertoires in COVID-19 (dated by TCRdb to the early 2020s). For the wider study: The collaborator samples originated in the United States, Italy and Spain and spanned the acute and convalescent phases of COVID-19. The prospective study material was composed of cDNA or gDNA derived from T cells, B-cell-depleted T cells, or PBMCs. Samples came from the ongoing ImmuneRACE study (first 160 participants) plus 1,254 subjects from 6 global collaborators. Where available, HLA class I and class II types were taken from metadata supplied by the sample provider and were not determined by assay-based typing. The repertoires were released in a freely available public database intended as a resource for research on the immune response to SARS-CoV-2. Nearly every sample came with metadata listing a de-identified subject ID, COVID-19 status, age in years and sex. Subjects who had been exposed to COVID-19, were actively infected with it, or had recovered from it provided the deeply sampled blood TCRbeta repertoires that made up the dataset. Overall study results and their limits: Clinical and demographic metadata were provided uncurated, with the amount varying by source and participant.

The collaborating institutions used their own protocols to collect whole blood in K2EDTA tubes. For TCRbeta analysis, collaborator samples were shipped as frozen whole blood, as isolated PBMCs, or as DNA extracted from either sample type. TCRbeta CDR3 regions were amplified from genomic DNA using the immunoSEQ Assay, a bias-controlled multiplex PCR. From the authors' description of their analysis: Nucleated cell counts per sample were estimated from amplification of reference gene primers within the assay. To quantify the absolute abundance of each unique TCRbeta CDR3 rearrangement, sequence reads were collapsed and filtered. Productive Simpson clonality was computed per sample as the square root of Simpson's diversity index over productive rearrangements. The table comes from immuneACCESS by way of TCRdb, which keeps in-frame sequences with V and J called. Part of the clones is missing from these tables; in studies checked, under half for an unresolved V gene and the rest for unknown reasons. V, J and clone size derive from that table, while D and trimming were established from the DNA sequence. This sample comprises approximately 150,000 clones, roughly 85% of them detected only once. In total, the top ten clones hold 2.6% of the sample.

Concerning this clone: This clone's antigen is unknown. Per-base quality was not reported, and no clone a single base away is much larger than it.

Per the germline V gene, ENHRY is the CDR1 and SYGVKD is the CDR2. Spanning cysteine to phenylalanine, the CDR3 consists of 16 amino acids. Only the CDR3 portion is preserved as DNA: 48 bases, with reading frame beginning at the first base. V loses 6 bases at its end and J loses 5 bases; junction bases beyond the gene matches: 9. The chain couples TRBV10-3 to TRBJ2-2; the central 10 bases match TRBD1. The sequence derives from a human donor with acute or convalescent COVID-19. The donor label of this sample is uncertain. The sequencing sample was made of peripheral blood. For the CDR3, the sequence is CAIRIDRGQGTGELFF. The base sequence is TGTGCCATCAGAATAGACAGGGGGCAAGGAACCGGGGAGCTGTTTTTT.